This is a list of T cell receptor beta chains from one sample in a study of T cells after yellow fever vaccination. TCRdb fed the 5' RACE reads into MiXCR, producing one record per CDR3 protein. The sample carries roughly 520,000 distinct CDR3 sequences, 21% recorded once. Sequencing was performed on PBMCs, taken approximately 20 days after the first yellow fever vaccination. The source of these receptors is a young man who received the YFV17D yellow fever vaccine. Each CDR3 is given with its conserved first and last residue. D genes are given only for firm matches. Clone size appears in some rows only: once, few, many, or a class for an expanded clone.

abundance: few
len: 17
v_gene: TRBV28
j_gene: TRBJ2-4
d_gene: .
CDR3aa: CASTEGIRRGAKNIQYF
CDR3nt: TGTGCCAGCACCGAAGGCATCCGGAGAGGGGCCAAAAACATTCAGTACTTC

abundance: few
len: 16
v_gene: TRBV27
j_gene: TRBJ2-5
d_gene: TRBD1
CDR3aa: CASSPRDRVIQETQYF
CDR3nt: TGTGCCAGCAGTCCCCGGGACAGAGTAATCCAAGAGACCCAGTACTTC

abundance: .
len: 15
v_gene: TRBV6-2/TRBV6-3
j_gene: TRBJ1-4
d_gene: TRBD1
CDR3aa: CASSDPGTGGEKLFF
CDR3nt: TGTGCCAGCAGTGATCCCGGGACAGGGGGTGAAAAACTGTTTTTT

abundance: .
len: 14
v_gene: TRBV5-1
j_gene: TRBJ2-3
d_gene: .
CDR3aa: CASSLALGAVTQYF
CDR3nt: TGCGCCAGCAGCTTGGCGTTGGGTGCGGTAACGCAGTATTTT

abundance: few
len: 16
v_gene: TRBV7-2
j_gene: TRBJ2-2
d_gene: .
CDR3aa: CASSLGRGVDTGELFF
CDR3nt: TGTGCCAGCAGCTTAGGCAGGGGTGTTGACACCGGGGAGCTGTTTTTT

abundance: .
len: 14
v_gene: TRBV12-3/TRBV12-4
j_gene: TRBJ2-6
d_gene: .
CDR3aa: CASNTGSGANVLTF
CDR3nt: TGTGCCAGCAATACAGGTTCTGGGGCCAACGTCCTGACTTTC

abundance: .
len: 15
v_gene: TRBV7-2
j_gene: TRBJ1-1
d_gene: TRBD1
CDR3aa: CASSPRQGGNTEAFF
CDR3nt: TGTGCCAGCAGCCCCAGACAGGGGGGTAACACTGAAGCTTTCTTT

abundance: few
len: 15
v_gene: TRBV6-5
j_gene: TRBJ2-1
d_gene: TRBD2
CDR3aa: CASSYASGGHNEQFF
CDR3nt: TGTGCCAGCAGTTACGCTAGCGGGGGGCACAATGAGCAGTTCTTC

abundance: few
len: 13
v_gene: TRBV20-1
j_gene: TRBJ1-1
d_gene: TRBD1
CDR3aa: CSARGGRRVEAFF
CDR3nt: TGCAGTGCACGAGGGGGCCGCCGTGTTGAAGCTTTCTTT

abundance: once
len: 11
v_gene: TRBV20-1
j_gene: TRBJ2-1
d_gene: .
CDR3aa: CSATRFNEQFF
CDR3nt: TGCAGTGCTACACGTTTCAATGAGCAGTTCTTC

abundance: few
len: 14
v_gene: TRBV7-3
j_gene: TRBJ2-3
d_gene: .
CDR3aa: CASSPSMSTDTQYF
CDR3nt: TGTGCCAGCAGCCCTTCGATGAGCACAGATACGCAGTATTTT

abundance: .
len: 14
v_gene: TRBV20-1
j_gene: TRBJ1-1
d_gene: .
CDR3aa: CSASPPGQYTEAFF
CDR3nt: TGCAGTGCTAGCCCCCCTGGACAGTACACTGAAGCTTTCTTT

abundance: many
len: 13
v_gene: TRBV6-2/TRBV6-3
j_gene: TRBJ2-2
d_gene: .
CDR3aa: CASRGRDTGELFF
CDR3nt: TGTGCCAGCCGGGGCCGGGACACCGGGGAGCTGTTTTTT

abundance: few
len: 13
v_gene: TRBV29-1
j_gene: TRBJ2-3
d_gene: TRBD2
CDR3aa: CSARGGRGDTQYF
CDR3nt: TGCAGCGCCCGCGGGGGGCGGGGAGATACGCAGTATTTT